These T cell receptor beta chains were read from a single sample in a study of shared clonotypes between healthy human individuals. Assay used: immunoSEQ multiplex PCR; TCRdb lists only in-frame clones, some missing. In the table there are 550,000 to 750,000 clones, roughly 95% of which are singletons. Sample: naive CD8+ T cells sorted from blood. These receptors all stem from a woman younger than 45 in good health. CDR3s include the opening cysteine and the closing phenylalanine or tryptophan. Each record gives: clone size, V gene, J gene, CDR3 protein. Clone size is shown for a subset of rows, as once, few, many or a class of expanded clone.

>-|TRBV5-5|TRBJ1-3
CASSGRGSGNTIYF
>-|TRBV28|TRBJ1-5
CASGRGYSNQPQHF
>-|TRBV19|TRBJ2-2
CASSPGLAGPVTGELFF
>-|TRBV15|TRBJ2-7
CATSPGLAGGSTYEQYF
>-|TRBV7-8|TRBJ2-1
CASSLRTSSNEQFF
>-|TRBV13|TRBJ2-1
CASSPGLNLYNEQFF
>-|TRBV6-5|TRBJ2-1
CASSYSGGFNEQFF
>-|TRBV9|TRBJ1-1
CASSVGRDRDTEAFF
>-|TRBV28|TRBJ1-5
CASSLHTYQPQHF
>-|TRBV6-5|TRBJ2-5
CASSSPGGRETQYF
>-|TRBV27|TRBJ1-1
CASTDRAEWLWTEAFF
>-|TRBV10-3|TRBJ2-3
CAISEGGEGREDTQYF
>-|TRBV4-1|TRBJ2-5
CASSHTARREETQYF
>few|TRBV19|TRBJ1-1
CASSLRGVTEAFF
>-|TRBV6-6|TRBJ2-1
CASSTLVGRYNEQFF
>-|TRBV7-9|TRBJ2-5
CASSFIRGLETQYF
>-|TRBV28|TRBJ2-3
CASSLEMGLAGGLGLDTQYF